The 6 T cell receptor beta chains below all came from one sample that was sequenced in a study of early T cells in non-severe SARS-CoV-2 infection. MiXCR, applied by TCRdb to the 5' RACE reads, yields one record per CDR3 protein. Of more than 50,000 distinct CDR3 sequences in the sample, roughly 12% were seen once. The material was whole blood, obtained at baseline. Every receptor here comes from an adult who was a healthcare worker with PCR-confirmed SARS-CoV-2 infection or an uninfected control (not recorded which).

This clonotype was seen a few times. This rearrangement joins TRBV6-1 to TRBJ2-1; D unclear. Germline V gene lookup returns CDR1 MNHNS and CDR2 SASEGT. V was pared by 6 bases and J by 3 bases, with 15 bases between. The CDR3 totals 15 residues. The chain's CDR3 is CASRQPQQSYNEQFF. CDR3 coding DNA: TGTGCCAGCAGGCAACCTCAGCAAAGCTACAATGAGCAGTTCTTC.

The J gene is TRBJ2-4, the V gene TRBV10-2, with 7 bases matching TRBD1. The germline gives CDR1 WSHSY, CDR2 SAAADI. CDR3 length: 14 amino acids. V gave up 0 bases and J gave up 9 bases; unmatched junction bases: 5. The CDR3 spells CASSESIGGGIQYF. CDR3 coding DNA: TGCGCCAGCAGTGAGTCGATAGGGGGCGGCATTCAGTACTTC.

This clonotype was counted many times. The V call is TRBV28, the J call TRBJ2-1, with TRBD2 matching 8 bases. This CDR3 region has 15 residues. The V gene's germline CDR1 is MDHEN and CDR2 SYDVKM. V lost 5 bases to trimming and J lost 7 bases; unmatched junction nucleotides: 10. DNA for the CDR3: TGTGCCAGCAGTACGGCGGGAGGAATCGTAAATGAGCAGTTCTTC. It yields the protein CASSTAGGIVNEQFF.

This chain links TRBV4-2 with TRBJ1-3, with 7 bases matching TRBD1. Germline CDR1 LGHNA, CDR2 YNFKEQ. V gave up 1 base and J gave up 4 bases; unmatched junction bases: 10. The CDR3 has 17 amino acids. The CDR3 sequence: CASSQALFTGVGNTIYF. The DNA for the CDR3 is TGTGCCAGCAGCCAAGCCCTCTTTACAGGGGTCGGAAACACCATATATTTT.

This clonotype has just a few counts. The chain couples TRBV5-1 to TRBJ2-2; 11 bases are shared with TRBD2. The CDR3 runs to 17 residues. CDR1 is SGHRS, CDR2 YFSETQ, per germline. The V and J ends lost 7 bases and 6 bases, in that order; junction bases with no gene match: 14. This CDR3 reads CASFDHRLAGNAGELFF. CDR3 sequence (DNA): TGCGCCAGCTTCGATCACAGACTAGCGGGGAATGCCGGGGAGCTGTTTTTT.

CDR3 amino acids: CSAIPAAAWGSPLHF. CDR3 nucleotides: TGCAGTGCTATTCCGGCGGCGGCCTGGGGTTCACCCCTCCACTTT. The V call is TRBV20-1, the J call TRBJ1-6, with D hard to call. V dropped 4 bases and J dropped 9 bases, with 19 bases sitting between them. This CDR3 contains 15 residues. Looked up from germline, CDR1 is DFQATT and CDR2 is SNEGSKA (reference sequence).